This TCR beta chain was obtained from a study of blood T cell repertoires in COVID-19. Clones were sequenced by immunoSEQ multiplex PCR, and TCRdb holds only the in-frame ones, with some missing. The sample lists about 140,000 clones; around 90% were seen once. Sequencing was performed on peripheral blood. The sequence was collected from a woman aged 55-69 years with acute or convalescent COVID-19.

The CDR3 DNA sequence: TGTGCCAGCAGTGAATCGGACCTTGGGCCCTTAATGGGGCACAATGAGCAGTTCTTC. This translates into CASSESDLGPLMGHNEQFF. The chain is built from TRBV6-1 and TRBJ2-1, with TRBD1 as a possible D gene (5 bases). This CDR3 is built from 19 residues. V was trimmed by 2 bases and J by 5 bases, leaving 25 bases between them. CDR1 is MNHNS, CDR2 SASEGT, per germline.